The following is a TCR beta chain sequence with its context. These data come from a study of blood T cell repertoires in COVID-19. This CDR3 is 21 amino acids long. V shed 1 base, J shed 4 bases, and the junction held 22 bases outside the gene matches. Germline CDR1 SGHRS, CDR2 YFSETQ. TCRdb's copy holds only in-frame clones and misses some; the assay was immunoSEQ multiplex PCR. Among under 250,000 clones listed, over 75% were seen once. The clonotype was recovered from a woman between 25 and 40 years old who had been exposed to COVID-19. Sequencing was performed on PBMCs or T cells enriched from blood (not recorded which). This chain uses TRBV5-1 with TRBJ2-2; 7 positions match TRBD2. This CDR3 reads CASSLPVAGERRRDRTGELFF. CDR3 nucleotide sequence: TGCGCCAGCAGCTTGCCCGTCGCGGGAGAACGGAGGCGTGACCGCACCGGGGAGCTGTTTTTT.